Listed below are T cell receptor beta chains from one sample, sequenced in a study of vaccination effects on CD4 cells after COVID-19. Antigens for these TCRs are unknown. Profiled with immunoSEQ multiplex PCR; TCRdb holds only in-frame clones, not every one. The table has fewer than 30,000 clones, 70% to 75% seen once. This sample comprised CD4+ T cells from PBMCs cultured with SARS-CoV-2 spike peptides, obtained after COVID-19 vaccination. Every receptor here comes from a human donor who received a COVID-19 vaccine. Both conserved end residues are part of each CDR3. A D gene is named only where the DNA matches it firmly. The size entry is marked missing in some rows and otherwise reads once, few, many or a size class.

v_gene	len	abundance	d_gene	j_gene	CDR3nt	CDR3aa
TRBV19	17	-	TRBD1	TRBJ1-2	TGTGCCAGTAGTTCCGGCGGACAGGGTGACGGCGACTATGGCTACACCTTC	CASSSGGQGDGDYGYTF
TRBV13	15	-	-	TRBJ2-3	TGTGCCAGCAGCCCCTTCTTGGCGGCCACAGATACGCAGTATTTT	CASSPFLAATDTQYF
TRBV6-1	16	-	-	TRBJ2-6	TGTGCCAGCAGTGAAGCCAGCGGTACAAGGGCCAACGTCCTGACTTTC	CASSEASGTRANVLTF
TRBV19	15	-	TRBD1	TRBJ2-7	TGTGCCAGTAGTCTAACAGGGGTCAGCTCCTACGAGCAGTACTTC	CASSLTGVSSYEQYF
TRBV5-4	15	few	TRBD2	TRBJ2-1	TGTGCCAGCACCTCCGGGACTAGCGGATACAATGAGCAGTTCTTC	CASTSGTSGYNEQFF
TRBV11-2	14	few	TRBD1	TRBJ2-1	TGTGCCAGCAGCCTCGGACAGGGAAGAAATGAGCAGTTCTTC	CASSLGQGRNEQFF
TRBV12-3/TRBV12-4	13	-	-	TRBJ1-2	TGTGCCAGCAGTTTCCGCGCTAACTATGGCTACACCTTC	CASSFRANYGYTF
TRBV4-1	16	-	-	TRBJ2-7	TGCGCCAGCAGCCGTGGTTTGGGACCGACGAACTACGAGCAGTACTTC	CASSRGLGPTNYEQYF
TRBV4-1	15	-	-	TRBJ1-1	TGCGCCAGCAGCCGAAAGGCAGAATTGAACACTGAAGCTTTCTTT	CASSRKAELNTEAFF
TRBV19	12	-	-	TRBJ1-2	TGTGCCAGTAGCGGACAGAACTATGGCTACACCTTC	CASSGQNYGYTF
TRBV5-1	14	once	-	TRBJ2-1	TGCGCCAGCAGGCGTACGGGGCAGACGAATGAGCAGTTCTTC	CASRRTGQTNEQFF
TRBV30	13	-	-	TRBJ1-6	TGTGCCTGGAGTAGACGAGGAGATTCACCCCTCCACTTT	CAWSRRGDSPLHF
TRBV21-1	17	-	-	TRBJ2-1	TGTGCCAGCAGCAAGGAGAGGAATCGGGCTCTTTCCAATGAGCAGTTCTTC	CASSKERNRALSNEQFF
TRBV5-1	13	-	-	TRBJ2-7	TGCGCCAGCAGCTTGGAACAGGCCTACGAGCAGTACTTC	CASSLEQAYEQYF
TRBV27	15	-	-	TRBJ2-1	TGTGCCAGCAGTTTTTGGAGTCAGGGGGGGAATGAGCAGTTCTTC	CASSFWSQGGNEQFF
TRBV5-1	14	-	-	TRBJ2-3	TGCGCCAGCAGCTTACTAGCCCGCACAGATACGCAGTATTTT	CASSLLARTDTQYF
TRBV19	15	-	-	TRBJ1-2	TGTGCCAGTAGTGCCACAGGAGGTCGTACCTATGGCTACACCTTC	CASSATGGRTYGYTF
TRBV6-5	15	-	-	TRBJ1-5	TGTGCCAGCAGGCGCGGCAGCCAAAGCAATCAGCCCCAGCATTTT	CASRRGSQSNQPQHF
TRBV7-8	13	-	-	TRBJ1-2	TGTGCCAGCAGCTCGGAAAAGGGAGCGGGCTACACCTTC	CASSSEKGAGYTF
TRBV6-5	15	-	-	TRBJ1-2	TGTGCCAGCAGTTTACTAAGGACAGCAGGCTATGGCTACACCTTC	CASSLLRTAGYGYTF
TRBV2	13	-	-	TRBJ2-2	TGTGCCAGCTCCAGACTGGAAACCGGGGAGCTGTTTTTT	CASSRLETGELFF
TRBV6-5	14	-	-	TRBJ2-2	TGTGCCAGCAGTCGGAACAGGGACACCGGGGAGCTGTTTTTT	CASSRNRDTGELFF
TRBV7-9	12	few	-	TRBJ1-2	TGTGCCAGCAGCATTGTGGCCTATGGCTACACCTTC	CASSIVAYGYTF
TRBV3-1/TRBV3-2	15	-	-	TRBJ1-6	TGTGCCAGCAGCCAAGATACCCGTACAGCATCCCCCCTCCACTTT	CASSQDTRTASPLHF
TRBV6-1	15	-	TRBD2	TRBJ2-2	TGTGCCAGCAGTGAACTAGCGGGGGGCTCCGGGGAGCTGTTTTTT	CASSELAGGSGELFF
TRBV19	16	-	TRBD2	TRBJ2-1	TGTGCCAGTAGTCCCAGACTAGCGGGAGGGGGAGATGAGCAGTTCTTC	CASSPRLAGGGDEQFF
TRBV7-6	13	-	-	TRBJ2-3	TGTGCCAGCAGCTTAGGGGGCACAGATACGCAGTATTTT	CASSLGGTDTQYF
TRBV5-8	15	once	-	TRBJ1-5	TGTGCCAGCTCTACCGGGACACCCAGGGATCAGCCCCAGCATTTT	CASSTGTPRDQPQHF
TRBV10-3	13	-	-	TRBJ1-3	TGTGCCATCAGAGACAGCTCTGGAAACACCATATATTTT	CAIRDSSGNTIYF
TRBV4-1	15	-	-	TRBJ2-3	TGCGCCAGCAGCTACCGGGACCAAGGCACAGATACGCAGTATTTT	CASSYRDQGTDTQYF
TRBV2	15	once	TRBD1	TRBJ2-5	TGTGCCAGCAGTAGTCCGGGACAGGGTCCGGGGACCCAGTACTTC	CASSSPGQGPGTQYF
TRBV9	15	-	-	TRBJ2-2	TGTGCCAGCAGGACCGGGACGGCCAACACCGGGGAGCTGTTTTTT	CASRTGTANTGELFF
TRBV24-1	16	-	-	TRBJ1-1	TGTGCCACCAGTGATTCTTACGGGGGTATGAACACTGAAGCTTTCTTT	CATSDSYGGMNTEAFF
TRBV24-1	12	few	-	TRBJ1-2	TGTGCCACCAGTGATCAGACAGCTCACTACACCTTC	CATSDQTAHYTF
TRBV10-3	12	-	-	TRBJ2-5	TGTGCCATCAGTGAGACTACTGGGGAATGTCACTTC	CAISETTGECHF
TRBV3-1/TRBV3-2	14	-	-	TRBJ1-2	TGTGCCAGCAGCCAAGGCGGGGGGGCGAATGGCTACACCTTC	CASSQGGGANGYTF
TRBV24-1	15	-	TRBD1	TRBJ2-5	TGTGCCACCAGTGACCGACAGGGGGCACAGGAGACCCAGTACTTC	CATSDRQGAQETQYF
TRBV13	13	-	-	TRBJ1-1	TGTGCCAGCAGCTTAGACGCGAGGACTGAAGCTTTCTTT	CASSLDARTEAFF
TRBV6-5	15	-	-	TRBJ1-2	TGTGCCAGCAGAATCGAGGGGGGGGCGGGCTATGGCTACACCTTC	CASRIEGGAGYGYTF
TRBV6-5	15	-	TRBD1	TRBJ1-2	TGTGCCAGCCGACCCGGGACAGGAGTGCGCTATGGCTACACCTTC	CASRPGTGVRYGYTF
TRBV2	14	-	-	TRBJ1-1	TGTGCCAGCATTTCGGACAGTGTGGCCACTGAAGCTTTCTTT	CASISDSVATEAFF
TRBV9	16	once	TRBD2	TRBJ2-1	TGTGCCAGCAGCGTAGGCCCGACGGGGGGGAACAATGAGCAGTTCTTC	CASSVGPTGGNNEQFF
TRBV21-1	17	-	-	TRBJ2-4	TGTGCCAGCAGCACTTTTCTCGAGGTTAGGACCAAAAACATTCAGTACTTC	CASSTFLEVRTKNIQYF
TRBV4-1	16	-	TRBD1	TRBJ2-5	TGCGCCAGCAGCTCGACCTCCGGGACAGGGCAAGAGACCCAGTACTTC	CASSSTSGTGQETQYF
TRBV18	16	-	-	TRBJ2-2	TGTGCCAGCTCACCGTCGGTCAGTACGAACACCGGGGAGCTGTTTTTT	CASSPSVSTNTGELFF
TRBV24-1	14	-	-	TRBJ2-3	TGTGCCACCAGTGACCAACTAGTTGCAGATACGCAGTATTTT	CATSDQLVADTQYF
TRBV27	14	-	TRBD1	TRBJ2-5	TGTGCCAGCAGTAAAACAGGGGGCGTAGAGACCCAGTACTTC	CASSKTGGVETQYF
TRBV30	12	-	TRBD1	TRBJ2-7	TGTGCCTGGAGCGGGACAGGGCACGAGCAGTACTTC	CAWSGTGHEQYF
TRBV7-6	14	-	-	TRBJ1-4	TGTGCCAGCAGCTTAACAGGATCGGGCGAAAAACTGTTTTTT	CASSLTGSGEKLFF
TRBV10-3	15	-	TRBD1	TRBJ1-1	TGTGCCATCAGTGAGACCGGGACAGCTACTACCGAAGCTTTCTTT	CAISETGTATTEAFF
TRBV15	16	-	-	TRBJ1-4	TGTGCCACCAGCAGAGGTGGGGGTTTGAAGGGTGAAAAACTGTTTTTT	CATSRGGGLKGEKLFF
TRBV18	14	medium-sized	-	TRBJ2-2	TGTGCCAGCTCACCAGGGTTGCGCACCGGGGAGCTGTTTTTT	CASSPGLRTGELFF
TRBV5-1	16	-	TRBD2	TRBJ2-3	TGCGCCAGCAGCTGGGAGCGGGGGGCTGGAGCAGATACGCAGTATTTT	CASSWERGAGADTQYF
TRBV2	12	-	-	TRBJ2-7	TGTGCCAGCTCACCCAGTCTGAACGAGCAGTACTTC	CASSPSLNEQYF
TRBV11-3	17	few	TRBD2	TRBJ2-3	TGTGCCAGCAGCTTTGCCTTAGGTAGCGGGGAAGGAGATACGCAGTATTTT	CASSFALGSGEGDTQYF
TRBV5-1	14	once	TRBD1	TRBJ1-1	TGCGCCAGCAGCTTGGAGGCAGGGGGCACTGAAGCTTTCTTT	CASSLEAGGTEAFF
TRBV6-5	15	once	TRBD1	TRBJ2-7	TGTGCCAGCAGGGGGGATAACAGGGGCCACTACGAGCAGTACTTC	CASRGDNRGHYEQYF
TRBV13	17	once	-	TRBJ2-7	TGTGCCAGCAGCTTAGAGGGTGACAGGCTCAGCTCCTACGAGCAGTACTTC	CASSLEGDRLSSYEQYF
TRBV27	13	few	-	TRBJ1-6	TGTGCCAGCAGTGGCAACAGGGTTTCACCCCTCCACTTT	CASSGNRVSPLHF
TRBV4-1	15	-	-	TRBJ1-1	TGCGCCAGCAGCCCGAGGGGGGGCATGGGCACTGAAGCTTTCTTT	CASSPRGGMGTEAFF